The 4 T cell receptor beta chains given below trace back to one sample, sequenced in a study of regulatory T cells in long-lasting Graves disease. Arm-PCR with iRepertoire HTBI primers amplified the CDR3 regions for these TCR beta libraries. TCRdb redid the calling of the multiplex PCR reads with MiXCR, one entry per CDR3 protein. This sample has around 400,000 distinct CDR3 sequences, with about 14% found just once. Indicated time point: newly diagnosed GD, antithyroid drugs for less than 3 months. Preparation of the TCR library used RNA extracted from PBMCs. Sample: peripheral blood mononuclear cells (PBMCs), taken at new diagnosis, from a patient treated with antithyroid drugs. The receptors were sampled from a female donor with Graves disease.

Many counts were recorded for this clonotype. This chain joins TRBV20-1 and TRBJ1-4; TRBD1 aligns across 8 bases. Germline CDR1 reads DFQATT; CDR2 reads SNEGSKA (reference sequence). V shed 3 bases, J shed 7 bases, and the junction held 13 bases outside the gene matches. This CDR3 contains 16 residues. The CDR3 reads CSASLRPGTGPEKLFF. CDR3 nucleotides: TGCAGTGCTAGCCTTCGTCCGGGGACAGGCCCTGAAAAACTGTTTTTT.

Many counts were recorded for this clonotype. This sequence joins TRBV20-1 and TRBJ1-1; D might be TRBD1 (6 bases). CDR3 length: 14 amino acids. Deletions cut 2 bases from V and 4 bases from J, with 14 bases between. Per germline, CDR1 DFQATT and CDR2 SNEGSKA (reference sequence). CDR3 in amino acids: CSARRGGQSTEAFF. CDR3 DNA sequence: TGCAGTGCTAGAAGAGGGGGTCAGTCCACTGAAGCTTTCTTT.

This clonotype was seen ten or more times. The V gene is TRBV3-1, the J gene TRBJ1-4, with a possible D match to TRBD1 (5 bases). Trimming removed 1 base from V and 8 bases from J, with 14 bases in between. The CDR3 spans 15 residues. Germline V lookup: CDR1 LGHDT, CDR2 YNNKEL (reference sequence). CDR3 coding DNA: TGTGCCAGCAGCCAAGTTTCCCAGGGACGGGAAAAACTGTTTTTT. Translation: CASSQVSQGREKLFF.

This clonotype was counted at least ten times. In nucleotides, the CDR3 is TGTGCCAGCAGATTGGGACTAGCGGGAGGGGAGACCCAGTACTTC. Translation: CASRLGLAGGETQYF. The rearrangement joins TRBV6-2 or TRBV6-3 to TRBJ2-5; the match to TRBD2 covers 16 bases. The CDR3 totals 15 residues. The germline gives CDR1 MNHEY, CDR2 SVGEGT. The J segment lost 5 bases and the V segment lost 6 bases, leaving 3 bases of the junction unmatched.